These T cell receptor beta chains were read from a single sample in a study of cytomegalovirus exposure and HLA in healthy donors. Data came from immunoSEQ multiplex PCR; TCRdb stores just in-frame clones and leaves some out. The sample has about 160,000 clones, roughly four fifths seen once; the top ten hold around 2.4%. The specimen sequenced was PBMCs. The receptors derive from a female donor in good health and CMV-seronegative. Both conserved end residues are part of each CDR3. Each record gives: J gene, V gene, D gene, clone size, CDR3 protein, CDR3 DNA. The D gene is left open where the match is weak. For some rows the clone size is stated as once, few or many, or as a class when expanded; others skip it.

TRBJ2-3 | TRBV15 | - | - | CATSRGGSYTDTQYF | TGTGCCACCAGCAGAGGCGGGTCTTACACAGATACGCAGTATTTT
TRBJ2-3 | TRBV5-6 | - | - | CASSLGPTNTDTQYF | TGTGCCAGCAGCTTGGGTCCGACTAACACAGATACGCAGTATTTT
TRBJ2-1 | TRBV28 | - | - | CASRGLNEQFF | TGTGCCAGCAGGGGGCTCAATGAGCAGTTCTTC
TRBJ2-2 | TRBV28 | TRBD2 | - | CATGTSGSGELFF | TGTGCCACAGGGACTAGCGGCTCCGGGGAGCTGTTTTTT
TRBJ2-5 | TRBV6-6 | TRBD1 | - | CASSPGRDRVFRTQYF | TGTGCCAGCAGTCCCGGACGGGACAGGGTGTTTCGGACCCAGTACTTC
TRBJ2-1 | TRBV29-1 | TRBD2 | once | CSVEGLAGESNEQFF | TGCAGCGTTGAAGGACTAGCGGGAGAGAGCAATGAGCAGTTCTTC
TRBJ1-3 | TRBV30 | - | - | CAWSIQGSGNTIYF | TGTGCCTGGAGTATCCAGGGTTCTGGAAACACCATATATTTT
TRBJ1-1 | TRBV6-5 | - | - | CASKITGLATEAFF | TGTGCCAGCAAAATTACAGGGCTGGCCACTGAAGCTTTCTTT
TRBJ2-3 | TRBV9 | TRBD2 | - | CASSTRLAVSTDTQYF | TGTGCCAGCAGCACCCGACTAGCGGTGAGCACAGATACGCAGTATTTT
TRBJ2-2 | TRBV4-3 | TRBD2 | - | CASSQDPSGTNTGELFF | TGCGCCAGCAGCCAAGATCCCAGCGGGACGAACACCGGGGAGCTGTTTTTT
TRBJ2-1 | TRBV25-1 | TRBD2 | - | CASSEGGGNYNEQFF | TGTGCCAGCAGTGAAGGCGGGGGGAACTACAATGAGCAGTTCTTC
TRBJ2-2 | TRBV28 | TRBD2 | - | CASLKGLVAGTGELFF | TGTGCCAGTCTTAAGGGGTTGGTAGCGGGCACCGGGGAGCTGTTTTTT
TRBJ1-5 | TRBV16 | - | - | CASSPPARSNQPQHF | TGTGCCAGCAGCCCCCCTGCCCGGAGCAATCAGCCCCAGCATTTT
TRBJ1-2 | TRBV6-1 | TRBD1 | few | CASSEDLQGVSGYTF | TGTGCCAGCAGTGAAGACTTACAGGGGGTGAGTGGCTACACCTTC
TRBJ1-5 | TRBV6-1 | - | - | CASSDGTARDNQPQHF | TGTGCCAGCAGTGACGGTACAGCCAGGGACAATCAGCCCCAGCATTTT
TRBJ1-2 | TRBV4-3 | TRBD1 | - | CASSQESNRGDGYTF | TGCGCCAGCAGCCAAGAGTCCAACAGGGGTGATGGCTACACCTTC
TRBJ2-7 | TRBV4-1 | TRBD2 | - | CASSQGLASSYEQYF | TGCGCCAGCAGCCAGGGACTAGCGAGCTCCTACGAGCAGTACTTC